Following are 3 T cell receptor beta chains from one sample sequenced in a study of identical twins. A single record per CDR3 protein comes from TCRdb applying MiXCR to the 5' RACE reads. Of about 470,000 distinct CDR3 sequences listed, approximately 25% are singletons. These data also featured in a second study, about T cells expressing NK-cell markers.

The sequenced sample consisted of CD4+ T cells sorted from blood. The receptor source for this set is a woman younger than 30 in good health.

This clonotype was counted once. The chain is built from TRBV14 and TRBJ2-1; the match to TRBD2 covers 7 bases. V shed 3 bases, J shed 0 bases, and the junction held 5 bases outside the gene matches. This CDR3 region has 16 residues. Germline V lookup: CDR1 SGHDN, CDR2 FVKESK. CDR3 loop: CASSHRGGSSYNEQFF. In nucleotides, the CDR3 is TGTGCCAGCAGCCATCGCGGGGGAAGCTCCTACAATGAGCAGTTCTTC.

This clonotype was detected only a few times. J is TRBJ1-2 and V is TRBV7-9; D ambiguous. The length of the CDR3 is 13 residues. Per germline, CDR1 SEHNR and CDR2 FQNEAQ (reference sequence). V shed 5 bases and J shed 3 bases, with 10 bases lying between them. In nucleotides, the CDR3 is TGTGCCAGCAGCCGGGTCCATGACTATGGCTACACCTTC. Protein: CASSRVHDYGYTF.

In its sample, this clonotype was seen a few times. V is TRBV5-6 and J is TRBJ2-2; unclear D gene. Per germline, CDR1 SGHDT and CDR2 YYEEEE. The V end lost 1 base, the J end lost 0 bases, and 7 bases lay between the germline ends. This CDR3 has 15 amino acids. The CDR3 loop reads CASSLRATNTGELFF. CDR3 coding DNA: TGTGCCAGCAGCTTGCGGGCAACGAACACCGGGGAGCTGTTTTTT. Together with reference TRBV5-6 and TRBJ2-2, the CDR3 gives the full variable domain: DAGVTQSPTHLIKTRGQQVTLRCSPKSGHDTVSWYQQALGQGPQFIFQYYEEEERQRGNFPDRFSGHQFPNYSSELNVNALLLGDSALYLCASSLRATNTGELFFGEGSRLTVL.